What follows are 23 T cell receptor beta chains derived from one specimen sequenced in a study of T cell responses to AZD1222 COVID-19 vaccine. The assay was immunoSEQ multiplex PCR, and TCRdb's table has in-frame clones only and misses some. The sample lists roughly 110,000 clones, around nine tenths occurring once. The sequencing here drew on peripheral blood, taken on day 0 of AZD1222 vaccination. The origin of the receptors is an adult in good health.

V is TRBV9 and J is TRBJ1-6; TRBD1 agrees at 7 bases. The V gene end was trimmed by 0 bases and the J gene end by 4 bases; junction bases not matched to a gene: 1. CDR3 length: 15 residues. Germline-derived CDR1 and CDR2 are SGDLS and YYNGEE. Here the CDR3 DNA reads TGTGCCAGCAGCGTAGGACAGGGTTATAATTCACCCCTCCACTTT. Its translation: CASSVGQGYNSPLHF.

The genes are TRBV5-5 and TRBJ1-1, with 9 bases identical to TRBD1. The J segment lost 5 bases and the V segment lost 4 bases, leaving 18 bases of the junction unmatched. The CDR3 loop spans 18 amino acids. Germline V CDR1 and CDR2: SGHKS, YYEKEE (reference sequence). The CDR3 region is CASSRIHRDRVVGTEAFF. Written as DNA, the CDR3 is TGTGCCAGCAGCAGGATCCACCGGGACAGGGTTGTGGGAACTGAAGCTTTCTTT.

The rearrangement links TRBV29-1 to TRBJ2-3; D gene uncertain. In germline, CDR1 is SQVTM, CDR2 ANQGSEA. The ends were cut back, 4 bases at V and 0 bases at J, with 5 bases in the middle. The CDR3 loop spans 12 amino acids. The CDR3 spells CSVALSTDTQYF. CDR3 bases: TGCAGCGTTGCTTTGAGCACAGATACGCAGTATTTT.

V is TRBV7-2 and J is TRBJ2-2; D call uncertain. Per the germline V gene, CDR1 is SGHTA and CDR2 is FQGNSA. Trimming removed 4 bases from V and 0 bases from J, with 3 bases in between. There are 13 residues in the CDR3. The CDR3 protein is CASSSSNTGELFF. The CDR3 region has the DNA TGTGCCAGCAGCTCGTCGAACACCGGGGAGCTGTTTTTT.

In its sample, this clone was seen once. This sequence joins TRBV6-1 and TRBJ1-1; D is possibly TRBD1 (5 bases). Trimming stripped 2 bases from V and 4 bases from J, with 11 bases between. In germline, CDR1 is MNHNS, CDR2 SASEGT. The CDR3 contains 14 residues. Here the CDR3 reads CASSERLGGTEAFF. The CDR3 coding sequence is TGTGCCAGCAGTGAAAGGCTGGGGGGCACTGAAGCTTTCTTT.

The chain combines TRBV7-8 with TRBJ1-3; 7 bases line up with TRBD1. The V gene's germline CDR1 is SGHVS and CDR2 FQNEAQ. The V and J ends lost 3 bases and 0 bases, in that order; junction bases with no gene match: 5. This CDR3 spans 16 amino acids. Here the CDR3 DNA reads TGTGCCAGCAGCTTTCTCGGACAGGCCTCTGGAAACACCATATATTTT. This sequence encodes CASSFLGQASGNTIYF.

The genes are TRBV6-1 and TRBJ2-1; maybe TRBD2 (5 bases). CDR1 is MNHNS and CDR2 is SASEGT in the germline V gene. This CDR3 contains 15 residues. With 1 base removed from V and 2 bases from J, the gap between germline ends came to 9 bases. In DNA form, the CDR3 reads TGTGCCAGCAGTGAAGGGGGTAGCGCCTACAATGAGCAGTTCTTC. Translation: CASSEGGSAYNEQFF.

The chain couples TRBV28 to TRBJ2-1; D remains unclear. Germline assignment: CDR1 MDHEN and CDR2 SYDVKM. V lost 7 bases and J lost 2, with 12 bases in between. This CDR3 comprises 14 residues. In DNA, the CDR3 is TGTGCCAGCATGCCAGCCGGTACCTACAATGAGCAGTTCTTC. The encoded protein is CASMPAGTYNEQFF.

This clone is a singleton in its sample. This chain links TRBV9 with TRBJ1-1; D possibly corresponds to TRBD1 (6 bases). Germline V CDR1 and CDR2: SGDLS, YYNGEE. The CDR3 has 14 amino acids. Trimming took off 3 bases at V and 5 bases at J, with 14 bases between the two ends. Here the CDR3 reads CASSATGLGTEAFF. DNA for the CDR3: TGTGCCAGCAGCGCCACAGGGTTAGGAACTGAAGCTTTCTTT. The entire variable domain, with the rest obtained from reference TRBV9 and TRBJ1-1, is as follows: DSGVTQTPKHLITATGQRVTLRCSPRSGDLSVYWYQQSLDQGLQFLIQYYNGEERAKGNILERFSAQQFPDLHSELNLSSLELGDSALYFCASSATGLGTEAFFGQGTRLTVV.

The chain's CDR3 is CASSIGQEQFF. The CDR3 bases are TGTGCCAGTAGTATCGGACAGGAGCAGTTCTTC. V gene TRBV19 combines with J gene TRBJ2-1, with D possibly TRBD1 on 6 matching bases. The germline gives CDR1 LNHDA, CDR2 SQIVND (reference sequence). The CDR3 loop spans 11 amino acids. V was cut by 3 bases and J by 10 bases, with 7 bases left in between.

V gene TRBV10-1 combines with J gene TRBJ2-7; maybe TRBD2 (6 bases). Germline V gene lookup returns CDR1 WNHNN and CDR2 SYGVQD (reference sequence). The CDR3 spans 13 residues. The germline V and J ends were trimmed by 11 bases and 3 bases, with 17 bases remaining between them. The chain's CDR3 is CAGLGLCDYEQYF. The CDR3, as DNA: TGCGCCGGCCTGGGACTCTGTGACTACGAGCAGTACTTC.

The sample holds one count of this clone. The genes are TRBV29-1 and TRBJ2-7; a possible D gene is TRBD1 (5 bases). Germline loops: CDR1 SQVTM, CDR2 ANQGSEA. V was clipped by 1 base and J by 6 bases, with 13 bases between them. The CDR3 is 13 amino acids. CDR3 region: CSVEGGPTSEQYF. The CDR3 DNA reads as TGCAGCGTTGAAGGGGGCCCTACCTCCGAGCAGTACTTC.

The chain carries TRBV5-1 and TRBJ2-2; D is perhaps TRBD2 (6 bases). The CDR3 runs 17 residues. From germline, CDR1 is SGHRS and CDR2 YFSETQ. Deletions cut 0 bases from V and 6 bases from J, with 18 bases between. Here the CDR3 reads CASSLGAGRNRPGELFF. The CDR3 DNA reads as TGCGCCAGCAGCTTGGGGGCGGGACGAAATCGACCCGGGGAGCTGTTTTTT.

The rearrangement links TRBV9 to TRBJ1-3, with D possibly matching TRBD1 (6 bases). CDR3 length equals 15 residues. Germline V gene lookup returns CDR1 SGDLS and CDR2 YYNGEE. Trimming removed 3 bases at V and 4 bases at J, with 14 bases between. The CDR3 spells CASSAQLGAGNTIYF. DNA of the CDR3: TGTGCCAGCAGCGCCCAGTTGGGGGCGGGAAACACCATATATTTT. The full variable domain, its missing parts supplied by reference TRBV9 and TRBJ1-3, is DSGVTQTPKHLITATGQRVTLRCSPRSGDLSVYWYQQSLDQGLQFLIQYYNGEERAKGNILERFSAQQFPDLHSELNLSSLELGDSALYFCASSAQLGAGNTIYFGEGSWLTVV.

The chain carries TRBV7-2 and TRBJ2-7; TRBD1 matches at 9 bases. This CDR3 has 14 residues. Germline lookup yields CDR1 SGHTA and CDR2 FQGNSA. V trimming: 5 bases; J trimming: 4 bases; junction bases outside the gene matches: 6. The CDR3 spells CASSTGTGIYEQYF. The CDR3 coding sequence is TGTGCCAGCAGCACCGGGACAGGGATTTACGAGCAGTACTTC.

The gene calls are TRBV6-5 and TRBJ2-3; D is possibly TRBD2 (5 bases). Germline loops: CDR1 MNHEY, CDR2 SVGAGI. The CDR3 extends over 12 amino acids. The V gene lost 6 bases and the J gene lost 10 bases, with 14 bases spanning the gap. The CDR3 sequence is CASSKAAGAQYF. The DNA for the CDR3 is TGTGCCAGCAGCAAAGCGGCGGGTGCGCAGTATTTT.

The chain couples TRBV5-6 to TRBJ2-3, with D possibly matching TRBD1 (5 bases). V lost 0 bases to trimming and J lost 2 bases, with 13 bases between them. Germline CDR1 is SGHDT and CDR2 is YYEEEE. CDR3 length: 16 residues. CDR3 loop: CASSLDAVGATDTQYF. CDR3 nucleotides: TGTGCCAGCAGCTTGGACGCGGTAGGGGCCACAGATACGCAGTATTTT.

The DNA for the CDR3 is TGTGCCAGCAGCCCCCCGGGCCGGGGCGAGCAGTACTTC. Amino acids: CASSPPGRGEQYF. This chain uses TRBV6-5 with TRBJ2-7; weak D call: TRBD2 (5 bases). CDR3 size: 13 residues. Germline CDR1 reads MNHEY; CDR2 reads SVGAGI. The V and J ends lost 6 bases and 6 bases respectively, with 15 bases between them.

The chain links TRBV6-4 to TRBJ1-6; TRBD1 is a possible D gene (5 bases). Trimming removed 4 bases at V and 5 bases at J, with 9 bases between. The CDR3 extends over 14 amino acids. Germline-derived CDR1 and CDR2 are MRHNA and SNTAGT. As DNA, the CDR3 is TGTGCCAGCAGTGCCGGGACGAATAATTCACCCCTCCACTTT. Translating gives CASSAGTNNSPLHF.

The rearrangement links TRBV6-4 to TRBJ2-2; D is undetermined. Germline CDR1 reads MRHNA; CDR2 reads SNTAGT. The CDR3 sequence is 14 residues long. V lost 9 bases and J lost 2, with 13 bases in between. CDR3 sequence reads: CASRRTLNTGELFF. The CDR3 DNA reads TGTGCCAGTCGTCGAACACTTAACACCGGGGAGCTGTTTTTT.

The chain carries TRBV10-3 and TRBJ2-7; tentative D call: TRBD1 (6 bases). The last part of the DNA fits TRBJ2-1 better; the J call may be wrong. This CDR3 contains 14 residues. Germline V gives CDR1 ENHRY, CDR2 SYGVKD. DNA of the CDR3: TGTGCCATCAGCGAGCGTCGGGACAACAATGAGCAGTTCTTC. Translated: CAISERRDNNEQFF.

The rearrangement joins TRBV9 to TRBJ2-3; 10 bases are a match to TRBD2. This CDR3 is 17 amino acids long. The V and J ends lost 0 bases and 4 bases, in that order; junction bases with no gene match: 8. The germline gives CDR1 SGDLS, CDR2 YYNGEE. The CDR3 DNA sequence: TGTGCCAGCAGCGTAGAGGGGCTAGCGGGAGTTGCAGATACGCAGTATTTT. Amino acids: CASSVEGLAGVADTQYF. Using reference TRBV9 and TRBJ2-3 for the parts outside the CDR3, the full variable domain is DSGVTQTPKHLITATGQRVTLRCSPRSGDLSVYWYQQSLDQGLQFLIQYYNGEERAKGNILERFSAQQFPDLHSELNLSSLELGDSALYFCASSVEGLAGVADTQYFGPGTRLTVL.

The chain employs TRBV30 and TRBJ1-6; D remains ambiguous. In germline, CDR1 is GTSNPN, CDR2 SVGIG (reference sequence). The germline V and J ends were trimmed by 4 bases and 9 bases, with 19 bases remaining between them. The CDR3 covers 15 residues. CDR3 DNA sequence: TGTGCCTGGACTCCCGGGCAAGGCTTGAGTTCACCCCTCCACTTT. Translation gives CAWTPGQGLSSPLHF. Looking up the rest from reference TRBV30 and TRBJ1-6 gives the full variable domain: SQTIHQWPATLVQPVGSPLSLECTVEGTSNPNLYWYRQAAGRGLQLLFYSVGIGQISSEVPQNLSASRPQDRQFILSSKKLLLSDSGFYLCAWTPGQGLSSPLHFGNGTRLTVT.